Listed here is a single TCR beta chain. Its antigen is unidentified. The V end was cut by 6 bases, the J end by 3 bases, with 14 bases between. This CDR3 contains 14 residues. CDR1 and CDR2 (germline): LNHDA, SQIVND (reference sequence). A universal primer site arose from template switching, and cDNA bore unique molecular identifiers. TCRdb reanalysed the 5' RACE reads using MiXCR and keeps one entry per CDR3 protein. The sample carries over 500,000 distinct CDR3 sequences, less than 25% recorded once. This sample is drawn from a study of identical twins. Whole-study results and caveats: Excess sharing by twins proved weaker in beta out-of-frame sequences.

The sample was also reused in another study, on T cells expressing NK-cell markers.

The TCR sequence derives from a woman under 30 in good health. This chain uses TRBV19 with TRBJ1-1; D possibly corresponds to TRBD1 (6 bases). Sequenced: CD4+ T cells sorted from blood. The chain's CDR3 is CASRQQGRYTEAFF. CDR3 DNA sequence: TGTGCCAGTAGGCAACAGGGAAGGTACACTGAAGCTTTCTTT.